Here is one T cell receptor beta chain with its context. Its antigen is unidentified. This sample stems from a study of vaccination and CD4 T cells after COVID-19. An Oncomine TCR Beta short-read assay was used to sequence the DNA from cultured CD4+ T cells. After culture, CD4+ T cells served as the source for genomic DNA extraction. In TCRdb, the PCR reads were re-called with MiXCR into one record per CDR3 protein. The sample shows about 8,700 distinct CDR3 sequences, under 30% of them seen only once. The treatment was: roughly nine-day PBMC culture with coronavirus spike peptide pools or control peptides (ViraFEST assay). The J segment lost 7 bases and the V segment lost 3 bases, leaving 8 bases of the junction unmatched. CDR1 is SGDLS, CDR2 YYNGEE, per germline. The CDR3 covers 14 residues.

This receptor was identified in a human donor with COVID-19. Specimen: cultured CD4+ T cells from blood. The chain uses TRBV9 and TRBJ1-1; 8 bases are a match to TRBD1. The CDR3 region has the DNA TGTGCCAGCAGCGAGGGGCAGGGGGCGAGTGAAGCTTTCTTT. This sequence encodes CASSEGQGASEAFF.